The present entry profiles one T cell receptor beta chain with its context. The participants were between roughly 18 and 90 years old and came from 20 to 30 US areas. Original analysis: Researchers report that nucleated cell counts were estimated from reference gene primer amplification. Profiled with immunoSEQ multiplex PCR; TCRdb holds only in-frame clones, not every one. V, J and clone size were drawn from that table, and D and trimming were deduced from the DNA. The data show approximately 500,000 clones, with around nine tenths seen just once and 1.5% to 2% held by the top ten. These data originate in a study of blood T cell repertoires in COVID-19. In the study overall: In each case, the material was cDNA or gDNA derived from T cells, B-cell-depleted T cells, or PBMCs.

The specimen sequenced was PBMCs or T cells enriched from blood (not recorded which). This clonotype was sampled from a woman between 40 and 50 years old who had recovered from COVID-19.

The CDR3, as DNA: TGCGCCAGCAGCACGACAGGGGATTGGGGCTACACCTTC. Its translation is CASSTTGDWGYTF. The genes are TRBV5-1 and TRBJ1-2; 8 bases fit TRBD1. The length of the CDR3 is 13 residues. Trimming at V came to 4 bases and at J to 8 bases, leaving 7 bases not matched to a gene. CDR1 SGHRS and CDR2 YFSETQ come from the germline V gene.